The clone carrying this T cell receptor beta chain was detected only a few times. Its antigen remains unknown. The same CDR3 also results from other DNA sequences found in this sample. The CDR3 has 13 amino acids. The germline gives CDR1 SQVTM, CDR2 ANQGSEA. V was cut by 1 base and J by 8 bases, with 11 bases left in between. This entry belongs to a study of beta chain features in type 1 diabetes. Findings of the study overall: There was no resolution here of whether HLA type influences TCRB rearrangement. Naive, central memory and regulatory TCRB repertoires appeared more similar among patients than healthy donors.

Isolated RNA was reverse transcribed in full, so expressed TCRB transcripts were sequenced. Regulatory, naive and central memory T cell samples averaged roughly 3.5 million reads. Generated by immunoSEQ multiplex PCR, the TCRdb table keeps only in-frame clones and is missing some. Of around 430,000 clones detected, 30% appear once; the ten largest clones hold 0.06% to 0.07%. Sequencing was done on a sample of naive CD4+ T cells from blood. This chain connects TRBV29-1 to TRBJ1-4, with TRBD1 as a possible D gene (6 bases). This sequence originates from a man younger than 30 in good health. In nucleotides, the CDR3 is TGCAGCGTTGAAGGGCAGGGGAGAGAAAAACTGTTTTTT. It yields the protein CSVEGQGREKLFF. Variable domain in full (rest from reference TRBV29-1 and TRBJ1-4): SAVISQKPSRDICQRGTSLTIQCQVDSQVTMMFWYRQQPGQSLTLIATANQGSEATYESGFVIDKFPISRPNLTFSTLTVSNMSPEDSSIYLCSVEGQGREKLFFGSGTQLSVL.